One sample yielded the 21 T cell receptor beta chains listed below, sequenced in a study of T cell responses to AZD1222 COVID-19 vaccine. Profiling relied on immunoSEQ multiplex PCR, and the TCRdb table lists in-frame clones only, not all of them. The repertoire holds roughly 150,000 clones, with roughly nine tenths as singletons. The sequencing used peripheral blood, collected 28 days after the second AZD1222 dose. These receptors were collected from an adult who received the AZD1222 COVID-19 vaccine.

The chain recombines TRBV28 with TRBJ2-1, with 8 bases lining up with TRBD2. CDR1 is MDHEN, CDR2 SYDVKM, per germline. With 9 bases clipped from V and 9 bases from J, the junction kept 16 bases outside the gene matches. The CDR3 is 15 residues long. The CDR3 coding sequence is TGTGCCAGTCAGTTAACGGGAGGGCATAAGGGTGAGCAGTTCTTC. Its protein product is CASQLTGGHKGEQFF.

The V gene is TRBV30, the J gene TRBJ2-7; a weak D match, TRBD1 (5 bases). Germline assignment: CDR1 GTSNPN and CDR2 SVGIG (reference sequence). This CDR3 contains 12 residues. V lost 2 bases and J lost 4, with 9 bases in between. CDR3 coding DNA: TGTGCCTGGAGTCCTCCAGGGTACGAGCAGTACTTC. Translating gives CAWSPPGYEQYF. The full variable domain, completed using reference TRBV30 and TRBJ2-7, is SQTIHQWPATLVQPVGSPLSLECTVEGTSNPNLYWYRQAAGRGLQLLFYSVGIGQISSEVPQNLSASRPQDRQFILSSKKLLLSDSGFYLCAWSPPGYEQYFGPGTRLTVT.

The chain employs TRBV3-1 (or the pseudogene TRBV3-2) and TRBJ2-3, with D perhaps matching TRBD2 (5 bases). There are 16 residues in the CDR3. Germline V lookup: CDR1 LGHDT, CDR2 YNNKEL (reference sequence). Deletions cut 0 bases from V and 3 bases from J, with 13 bases between. The CDR3 loop is CASSQDWRVGTDTQYF. In DNA form, the CDR3 reads TGTGCCAGCAGCCAAGATTGGCGGGTAGGAACAGATACGCAGTATTTT.

This clone was seen only a few times. The chain combines TRBV5-4 with TRBJ2-5; D gene ambiguous. With 0 bases removed from V and 5 bases from J, the gap between germline ends came to 2 bases. The germline CDR1 and CDR2 sequences are SGHNT and YYREEE (reference sequence). The CDR3 contains 11 residues. CDR3 coding DNA: TGTGCCAGCAGCTTGGACGAGACCCAGTACTTC. This gives the protein CASSLDETQYF.

V is TRBV24-1 and J is TRBJ2-1, with D maybe TRBD2 (6 bases). The CDR3 totals 13 residues. The V end was cut by 10 bases, the J end by 4 bases, with 13 bases between. Germline values: CDR1 KGHDR, CDR2 SFDVKD. In DNA, the CDR3 is TGTGCCACGGAGAAGGGGACTTACAATGAGCAGTTCTTC. It encodes CATEKGTYNEQFF.

This clone occurred once. The chain employs TRBV7-2 and TRBJ2-1; 11 bases map to TRBD2. Germline assignment: CDR1 SGHTA and CDR2 FQGNSA. V dropped 5 bases and J dropped 3; count of bases not matched to a gene: 3. The CDR3 runs 15 residues. CDR3 loop: CASSRTSGLYNEQFF. CDR3 sequence (DNA): TGTGCCAGCAGCCGGACTAGCGGGCTCTACAATGAGCAGTTCTTC.

The chain uses TRBV2 and TRBJ1-1; D is ambiguous. From germline, CDR1 is SNHLY and CDR2 FYNNEI. Trimming pared 2 bases from V and 1 base from J, leaving 8 bases between. The CDR3 is 14 residues long. CDR3: CASSESEGNTEAFF. For the CDR3, the DNA is TGTGCCAGCAGTGAATCGGAGGGGAACACTGAAGCTTTCTTT.

The chain couples TRBV19 to TRBJ2-2; 7 nucleotides agree with TRBD1. This CDR3 has 16 residues. Germline V CDR1 and CDR2: LNHDA, SQIVND (reference sequence). V trimming: 6 bases; J trimming: 0 bases; junction bases outside the gene matches: 7. CDR3 bases: TGTGCCAGTAGCCCGTCCGGGACAGCGAACACCGGGGAGCTGTTTTTT. Its protein is CASSPSGTANTGELFF.

This clone came up a few times. The rearrangement joins TRBV11-2 to TRBJ2-7; the match to TRBD2 covers 8 bases. Germline lookup yields CDR1 SGHAT and CDR2 FQNNGV. The J segment lost 0 bases and the V segment lost 8 bases, leaving 15 bases of the junction unmatched. The CDR3 is made up of 17 amino acids. The CDR3: CASSLADYLTSSYEQYF. CDR3 nucleotide sequence: TGTGCCAGCTCACTAGCGGACTACCTAACAAGCTCCTACGAGCAGTACTTC.

This sequence joins TRBV9 and TRBJ1-2; perhaps TRBD1 as D (6 bases). Trimming pared 0 bases from V and 6 bases from J, leaving 12 bases between. The CDR3 runs 14 residues. Germline V lookup: CDR1 SGDLS, CDR2 YYNGEE. The CDR3 here is CASSVEWGQNGYTF. The CDR3 DNA reads TGTGCCAGCAGCGTAGAATGGGGGCAGAATGGCTACACCTTC.

The V and J genes are TRBV4-1 and TRBJ2-3, with D tentatively TRBD1 or TRBD2 (6 bases each). The CDR3 is 16 residues long. Trimming cost V 1 base and J 6 bases, with 17 bases left between them. CDR1 is MGHRA, CDR2 YSYEKL, per germline. The DNA of the CDR3 is TGCGCCAGCAGCCAAGTAGGGGGGAGACTAACCGATACGCAGTATTTT. Its translation is CASSQVGGRLTDTQYF.

The gene calls are TRBV30 and TRBJ2-5; TRBD1 or TRBD2 may be the D gene (5 bases each). With 3 bases removed from V and 2 bases from J, the gap between germline ends came to 13 bases. The germline CDR1 and CDR2 sequences are GTSNPN and SVGIG (reference sequence). The CDR3 extends over 14 amino acids. CDR3 loop: CAWSPGTSQETQYF. The CDR3 DNA sequence: TGTGCCTGGAGCCCGGGGACCTCGCAAGAGACCCAGTACTTC. Using reference TRBV30 and TRBJ2-5 for the parts outside the CDR3, the full variable domain is SQTIHQWPATLVQPVGSPLSLECTVEGTSNPNLYWYRQAAGRGLQLLFYSVGIGQISSEVPQNLSASRPQDRQFILSSKKLLLSDSGFYLCAWSPGTSQETQYFGPGTRLLVL.

The V and J genes are TRBV10-3 and TRBJ1-1; maybe TRBD1 (5 bases). Germline lookup yields CDR1 ENHRY and CDR2 SYGVKD. The germline V and J ends were trimmed by 8 bases and 6 bases, with 19 bases remaining between them. The CDR3 covers 14 residues. CDR3 in DNA: TGTGCCATCTCGGTGGCGGTTCGGGGGTCTGAAGCTTTCTTT. Translation gives CAISVAVRGSEAFF.

The genes are TRBV5-1 and TRBJ2-2, with D maybe TRBD1 (5 bases). Trimming shortened V by 2 bases and J by 6 bases, and 11 bases separated the two germline ends. Germline loops: CDR1 SGHRS, CDR2 YFSETQ. This CDR3 has 14 amino acids. CDR3 in amino acids: CASSFEPRAGELFF. The CDR3 DNA follows: TGCGCCAGCAGCTTCGAACCCAGGGCCGGGGAGCTGTTTTTT.

The chain carries TRBV7-9 and TRBJ1-6, with D hard to call. Germline V lookup: CDR1 SEHNR, CDR2 FQNEAQ (reference sequence). The CDR3 contains 12 residues. Between the trimmed V and J ends, which lost 5 bases and 7 bases, there was a span of 6 bases. The CDR3 coding sequence is TGTGCCAGCAGCGCACCAAATTCACCCCTCCACTTT. Protein product: CASSAPNSPLHF.

The CDR3 spells CASSERGGINEKLFF. CDR3 in DNA: TGTGCCAGCAGTGAAAGAGGGGGGATAAATGAAAAACTGTTTTTT. This chain links TRBV25-1 with TRBJ1-4, with D possibly being TRBD1 (6 bases). V lost 2 bases and J 5 bases, leaving 12 bases between the germline ends. The CDR3 loop spans 15 amino acids. Germline V gene lookup returns CDR1 MGHDK and CDR2 SYGVNS.

The chain carries TRBV2 and TRBJ1-1; D remains ambiguous. The germline V and J ends were trimmed by 6 bases and 8 bases, with 13 bases remaining between them. Per germline, CDR1 SNHLY and CDR2 FYNNEI. This CDR3 has 12 residues. The CDR3 here is CASRTAVKEAFF. DNA for the CDR3: TGTGCCAGCAGGACGGCGGTCAAGGAAGCTTTCTTT.

V usage is TRBV7-2 and J usage is TRBJ2-1; TRBD2 agrees at 9 bases. This CDR3 contains 18 residues. Germline loops: CDR1 SGHTA, CDR2 FQGNSA. V was pared by 5 bases and J by 6 bases, with 17 bases of the junction left unmatched. The CDR3 here is CASSREAGGLPLSNEQFF. The CDR3 DNA reads as TGTGCCAGCAGCCGGGAAGCGGGAGGACTACCTCTTAGCAATGAGCAGTTCTTC.

This chain links TRBV3-1 (or the pseudogene TRBV3-2) with TRBJ1-5; D uncertain. V lost 0 bases, J lost 10 bases, and 10 bases lay in between. The germline V gene has CDR1 LGHDT and CDR2 YNNKEL (reference sequence). The CDR3 is 13 amino acids. The CDR3 reads CASSQDRVGPQHF. The CDR3, as DNA: TGTGCCAGCAGCCAAGACCGGGTCGGCCCCCAGCATTTT.

The chain uses TRBV30 and TRBJ2-3; tentative D call: TRBD1 (6 bases). Germline CDR1 GTSNPN, CDR2 SVGIG (reference sequence). The CDR3 extends over 13 amino acids. V was clipped by 0 bases and J by 6 bases, with 10 bases between them. The CDR3 DNA sequence: TGTGCCTGGAGTGTTTTCAGGGGTGATACGCAGTATTTT. Translating gives CAWSVFRGDTQYF.

The chain recombines TRBV27 with TRBJ1-2; the D gene is possibly TRBD1 (6 bases). Trimming cost V 3 bases and J 6 bases, with 14 bases left between them. The V gene's germline CDR1 is MNHEY and CDR2 SMNVEV (reference sequence). CDR3 length: 14 amino acids. CDR3 in amino acids: CASSFIGTRDGYTF. CDR3 nucleotide sequence: TGTGCCAGCAGTTTTATAGGGACAAGGGATGGCTACACCTTC.